Listed below are T cell receptor beta chains from one sample, sequenced in a study of blood T cells in healthy people across ages. One entry per CDR3 protein, called by TCRdb with MiXCR from the 5' RACE reads. Of 800,000 to 950,000 distinct CDR3 sequences in the sample, 25% to 30% were seen once. These data are also associated with another study on T cells of mothers and their children.

Sequencing input: blood. These receptors were obtained from a woman aged 40 to 49 in good health. The CDR3 runs from the conserved cysteine through the conserved F or W. D genes are given only for firm matches. The listing skips clone size in some rows; elsewhere it reads once, few, many or a size class.

TRBJ2-3,TRBV18,.,.,CASTPGGGPADTQYF,TGTGCCAGCACACCCGGAGGGGGGCCGGCAGATACGCAGTATTTT
TRBJ2-2,TRBV12-3/TRBV12-4,few,.,CASSLKGRAGELFF,TGTGCCAGCAGCCTCAAGGGGCGTGCCGGGGAGCTGTTTTTT
TRBJ2-2,TRBV7-9,.,.,CASSAQDTGYTGELFF,TGTGCCAGCAGCGCCCAGGACACGGGTTACACCGGGGAGCTGTTTTTT
TRBJ1-2,TRBV5-4,many,.,CASSLTVANYGYTF,TGTGCCAGCAGCTTGACAGTCGCTAACTATGGCTACACCTTC
TRBJ2-1,TRBV7-2,many,.,CASSARQERASEQFF,TGTGCCAGCAGCGCCCGACAGGAAAGGGCCAGTGAGCAGTTCTTC
TRBJ2-3,TRBV5-1,.,.,CASSLAVADTQYF,TGCGCCAGCAGCTTGGCCGTCGCAGATACGCAGTATTTT
TRBJ1-1,TRBV20-1,.,.,CSASLNRNTEAFF,TGCAGTGCTTCGCTAAACAGGAACACTGAAGCTTTCTTT
TRBJ2-1,TRBV5-5,many,.,CASSFSAVSYNEQFF,TGTGCCAGCAGCTTTAGTGCTGTCTCCTACAATGAGCAGTTCTTC
TRBJ2-1,TRBV2,few,TRBD1,CASSVRDRVGNEQFF,TGTGCCAGCAGTGTGAGGGACAGGGTTGGCAATGAGCAGTTCTTC
TRBJ2-7,TRBV20-1,few,.,CSARNHRGSSYEQYF,TGCAGTGCTAGAAATCATAGGGGTAGCTCCTACGAGCAGTACTTC
TRBJ1-6,TRBV12-3/TRBV12-4,many,TRBD1,CASGTAHGSPLHF,TGTGCCAGCGGGACAGCTCATGGTTCACCCCTCCACTTT
TRBJ2-3,TRBV29-1,few,TRBD1,CSVGEQGVPDTQYF,TGCAGCGTTGGGGAACAGGGGGTCCCAGATACGCAGTATTTT
TRBJ2-4,TRBV4-3,.,.,CASSQELGGSGRSPAKNIQYF,TGCGCCAGCAGCCAAGAACTGGGCGGATCGGGGAGAAGCCCAGCCAAAAACATTCAGTACTTC
TRBJ1-5,TRBV7-2,.,TRBD1,CASSRTGTLNQPQHF,TGTGCCAGCAGCCGGACAGGTACCCTCAATCAGCCCCAGCATTTT
TRBJ2-3,TRBV9,few,.,CASSVELAPTDTQYF,TGTGCCAGCAGCGTAGAACTAGCTCCCACAGATACGCAGTATTTT
TRBJ1-2,TRBV4-1,few,.,CASGQGGERSRYGYTF,TGCGCCAGCGGACAAGGGGGAGAAAGGTCTCGCTATGGCTACACCTTC
TRBJ2-7,TRBV9,.,.,CASGIIGGEQYF,TGTGCCAGCGGGATAATTGGAGGCGAGCAGTACTTC
TRBJ1-2,TRBV6-5,few,.,CASSSSSQGASSYGYTF,TGTGCCAGCAGTTCTAGCTCTCAGGGAGCCTCCTCCTATGGCTACACCTTC
TRBJ2-1,TRBV6-4,.,.,CASSSLGTPHNEQFF,TGTGCCAGCAGTTCATTGGGGACACCCCACAATGAGCAGTTCTTC
TRBJ1-6,TRBV19,.,.,CASSIGRLNSPLHF,TGTGCCAGTAGTATTGGGCGGCTTAATTCACCCCTCCACTTT
TRBJ2-5,TRBV2,.,.,CTSSVKAGKETQYF,TGTACCAGCAGTGTTAAGGCGGGGAAGGAGACCCAGTACTTC
TRBJ1-1,TRBV5-1,many,.,CASSFENTEAFF,TGCGCCAGCAGCTTTGAGAACACTGAAGCTTTCTTT
TRBJ2-5,TRBV15,many,.,CATSSPGDPQETQYF,TGTGCCACCAGCAGTCCGGGGGATCCCCAAGAGACCCAGTACTTC
TRBJ2-7,TRBV11-1,many,.,CASSPPWGSSYEQYF,TGTGCCAGCAGCCCTCCCTGGGGCAGCTCCTACGAGCAGTACTTC
TRBJ2-4,TRBV29-1,few,.,CSVEVGLAKNMQYF,TGCAGCGTTGAAGTCGGGCTGGCCAAAAACATGCAGTACTTC
TRBJ2-7,TRBV12-3/TRBV12-4,many,TRBD1,CASSLDRVEQYF,TGTGCCAGCAGCCTGGACAGGGTTGAGCAGTACTTC
TRBJ2-1,TRBV28,many,.,CASSPSPTGNEQFF,TGTGCCAGCAGTCCCTCCCCCACAGGGAATGAGCAGTTCTTC
TRBJ2-5,TRBV28,.,TRBD2,CASALQGTSGFYEQYF,TGTGCCAGCGCCCTGCAAGGGACTAGCGGGTTCTATGAGCAGTACTTC
TRBJ1-5,TRBV27,.,.,CASSLSSIRGGRNQPQHF,TGTGCCAGCAGTTTATCGTCCATCAGGGGAGGACGGAATCAGCCCCAGCATTTT
TRBJ1-4,TRBV5-6,.,.,CASSWSTNEKLFF,TGTGCCAGCAGCTGGTCAACTAATGAAAAACTGTTTTTT
TRBJ1-4,TRBV18,.,.,CASSPSDRKNEKLFF,TGTGCCAGCTCACCATCCGACAGGAAGAACGAAAAACTGTTTTTT
TRBJ1-3,TRBV12-3/TRBV12-4,.,.,CASGARGTGNTIYF,TGTGCCAGCGGTGCACGGGGAACTGGAAACACCATATATTTT
TRBJ1-1,TRBV6-6,.,.,CASSYSRGETEAFF,TGTGCCAGCAGTTACTCCCGGGGGGAAACTGAAGCTTTCTTT
TRBJ2-6,TRBV5-1,.,.,CASSLGQPSSGANVLTF,TGCGCCAGCAGCTTGGGACAGCCTAGCTCTGGGGCCAACGTCCTGACTTTC
TRBJ1-2,TRBV27,.,.,CASSPRTGADYGYTF,TGTGCCAGCAGTCCCCGGACGGGGGCAGACTATGGCTACACCTTC
TRBJ2-1,TRBV9,many,.,CASSVAAGGNNEQFF,TGTGCCAGCAGCGTAGCGGCAGGGGGGAACAATGAGCAGTTCTTC
TRBJ1-2,TRBV10-2,.,.,CASSEQSPSNYGYTF,TGCGCCAGCAGTGAGCAAAGCCCAAGCAACTATGGCTACACCTTC
TRBJ1-5,TRBV4-1,few,.,CASSQTAREPQHF,TGCGCCAGCAGCCAGACAGCAAGAGAGCCCCAGCATTTT
TRBJ1-2,TRBV7-2,once,TRBD1,CASSFPGQGTHGYTF,TGTGCCAGCAGCTTTCCGGGACAGGGCACCCATGGCTACACCTTC
TRBJ1-4,TRBV28,.,.,CASSSPSTGLSEKLFF,TGTGCCAGCAGTTCCCCCTCAACAGGGTTGAGTGAAAAACTGTTTTTT
TRBJ2-7,TRBV28,many,.,CASRTPGYEQYF,TGTGCCAGCAGAACCCCAGGGTACGAGCAGTACTTC
TRBJ1-2,TRBV5-5,.,.,CASSTTQGDYGYTF,TGTGCCAGCAGCACCACACAGGGTGACTATGGCTACACCTTC
TRBJ2-1,TRBV28,many,.,CASSFDRYNEQFF,TGTGCCAGCAGTTTTGATCGCTACAATGAGCAGTTCTTC